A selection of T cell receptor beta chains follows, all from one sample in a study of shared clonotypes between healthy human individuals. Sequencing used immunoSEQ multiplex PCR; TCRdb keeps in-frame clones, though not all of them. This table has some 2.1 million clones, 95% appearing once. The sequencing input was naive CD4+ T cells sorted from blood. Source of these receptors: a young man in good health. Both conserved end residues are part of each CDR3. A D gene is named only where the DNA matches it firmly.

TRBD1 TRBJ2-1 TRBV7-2 CASSFRGSYNEQFF
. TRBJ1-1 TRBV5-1 CASRWGDNTEAFF
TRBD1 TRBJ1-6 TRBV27 CASSIGGTGFYAPLHF
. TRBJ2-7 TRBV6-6 CASARVTSYEQYF
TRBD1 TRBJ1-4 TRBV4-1 CASSTLGEGQGDEKLFF
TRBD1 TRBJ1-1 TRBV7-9 CASSPTTGSGTEAFF
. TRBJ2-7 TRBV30 CAWSAPQGWISYEQYF
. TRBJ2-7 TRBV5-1 CASPRTVDEQYF
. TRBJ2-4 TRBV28 CASSPAGVAKNIQYF
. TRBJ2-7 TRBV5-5 CASSLGADVYEQYF
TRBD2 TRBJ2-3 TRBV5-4 CASSLNSGGSTDTQYF
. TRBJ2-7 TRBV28 CASSSPSYEQYF
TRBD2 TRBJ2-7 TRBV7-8 CASSLLGSGIYEQYF
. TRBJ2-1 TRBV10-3 CAISPMGQGNTYNEQFF
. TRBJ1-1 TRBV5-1 CASSLAGPLEAFF
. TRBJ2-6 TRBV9 CASSVVGYGANVLTF
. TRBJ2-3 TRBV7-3 CASSLFSQGADTQYF
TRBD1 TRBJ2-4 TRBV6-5 CASSQGQTKNIQYF
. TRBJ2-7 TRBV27 CASSPLWGYEQYF
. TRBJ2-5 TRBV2 CASSEGPRGQETQYF
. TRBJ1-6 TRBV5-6 CASSLGREDSPLHF
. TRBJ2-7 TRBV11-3 CASSLDGGAYEQYF
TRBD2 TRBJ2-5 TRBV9 CASSPRGLAGKETQYF
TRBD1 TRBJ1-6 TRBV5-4 CASSLQGASTTYNSPLHF
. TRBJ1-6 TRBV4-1 CASSQETARGSPLHF
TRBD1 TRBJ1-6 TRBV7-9 CASSLRGTGPNSPLHF
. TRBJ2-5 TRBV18 CASSSQGRQETQYF
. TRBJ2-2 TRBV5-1 CASSLAGTGRNTGELFF
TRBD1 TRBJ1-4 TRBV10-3 CAISESDREKLFF
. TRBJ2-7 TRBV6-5 CASSQLGEQYF
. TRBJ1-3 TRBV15 CATSRTVHSGNTIYF
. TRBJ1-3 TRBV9 CASSVGAGESGNTIYF
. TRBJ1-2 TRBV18 CASSPRDEGVYGYTF
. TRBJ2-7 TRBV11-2 CASSRGTAISYEQYF
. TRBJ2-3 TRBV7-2 CASSRGASPTDTQYF